The sequence of this T cell receptor (beta chain) was determined in a study of Tregs in tolerant kidney transplant recipients. Assay: immunoSEQ multiplex PCR; the TCRdb copy retains only in-frame clones and omits some. Here the sample spans some 110,000 clones, 92% being singletons. Turning to this clone: Its antigen remains unknown.

The V segment lost 2 bases and the J segment 2 bases; nucleotides outside the gene matches: 9. From germline, CDR1 is GTSNPN and CDR2 SVGIG (reference sequence). The CDR3 has 16 residues. Study-wide findings and caveats: Biological reproducibility was not directly addressed in this study. The most relevant donor-specific Treg TCRbeta repertoire apparently came from expansion with activated donor B cells.

Thawed PBMCs were FACS-sorted into unstimulated CD4+CD25+CD127- regulatory T cells, CD4+CD25- non-regulatory cells, CD4 and CD8 cells. This TCR was recovered from a human donor in good health. The sequenced sample was CD4+ T cells from blood. The rearrangement links TRBV30 to TRBJ2-7; 10 nucleotides line up with TRBD1. The CDR3 reads CAWSPLLGTGAYEQYF. The CDR3 DNA reads as TGTGCCTGGAGTCCCTTGCTCGGGACAGGGGCCTACGAGCAGTACTTC.